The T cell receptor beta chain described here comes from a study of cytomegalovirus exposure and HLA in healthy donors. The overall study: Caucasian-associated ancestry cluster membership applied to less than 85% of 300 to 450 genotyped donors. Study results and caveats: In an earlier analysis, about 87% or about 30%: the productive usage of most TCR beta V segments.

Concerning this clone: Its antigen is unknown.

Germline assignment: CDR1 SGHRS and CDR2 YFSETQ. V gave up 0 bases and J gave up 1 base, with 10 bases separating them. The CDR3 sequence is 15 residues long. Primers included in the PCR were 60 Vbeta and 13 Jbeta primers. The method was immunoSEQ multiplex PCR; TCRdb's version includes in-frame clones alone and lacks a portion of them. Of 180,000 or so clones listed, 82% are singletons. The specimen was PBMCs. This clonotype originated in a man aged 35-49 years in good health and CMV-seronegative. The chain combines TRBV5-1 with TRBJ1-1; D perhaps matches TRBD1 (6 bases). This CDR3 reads CASSLGGQSNTEAFF. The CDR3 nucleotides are TGCGCCAGCAGCTTGGGCGGACAGTCGAACACTGAAGCTTTCTTT.